The next 23 T cell receptor beta chains were all read from a single sample in a study of blood T cell repertoires in COVID-19. The table came from immunoSEQ multiplex PCR; TCRdb's copy has only in-frame clones and leaves some out. Counted here are approximately 150,000 clones, more than 70% occurring once; the ten biggest clones make up roughly a fifth. The specimen was peripheral blood. The receptor source for this set is a woman aged 65 to 85 who had recovered from COVID-19.

The chain links TRBV28 to TRBJ1-2, with D perhaps TRBD1 (5 bases). The CDR3 sequence is 14 residues long. The germline V and J ends were trimmed by 2 bases and 7 bases, with 14 bases remaining between them. The germline CDR1 and CDR2 sequences are MDHEN and SYDVKM. The CDR3 here is CASSLPDTPIGYTF. CDR3 DNA: TGTGCCAGCAGTTTACCGGACACCCCTATTGGCTACACCTTC.

This clone appeared a few times. The gene calls are TRBV7-9 and TRBJ2-1; the match to TRBD2 covers 7 bases. Per germline, CDR1 SEHNR and CDR2 FQNEAQ (reference sequence). Unmatched junction bases numbered 5, after V lost 1 base and J lost 5 bases. The CDR3 is 15 amino acids. CDR3 sequence (DNA): TGTGCCAGCAGCTTAGGGACTGGACTAGACAATGAGCAGTTCTTC. Its protein product is CASSLGTGLDNEQFF. The full variable domain, in which reference TRBV7-9 and TRBJ2-1 provide the parts outside the CDR3, is DTGVSQNPRHKITKRGQNVTFRCDPISEHNRLYWYRQTLGQGPEFLTYFQNEAQLEKSRLLSDRFSAERPKGSFSTLEIQRTEQGDSAMYLCASSLGTGLDNEQFFGPGTRLTVL.

The V call is TRBV6-6, the J call TRBJ2-7, with D possibly TRBD1 on 8 matching bases. The CDR3 runs 16 residues. V was shortened by 0 bases and J by 4 bases, with 16 bases between the two germline ends. CDR1 MNHNY and CDR2 SVGAGI come from the germline V gene (reference sequence). The CDR3 nucleotides are TGTGCCAGCAGTTACTCAGGACAGGGAGGGGATTACGAGCAGTACTTC. Translating gives CASSYSGQGGDYEQYF.

This chain links TRBV19 with TRBJ1-5, with 9 bases matching TRBD1. CDR1 LNHDA and CDR2 SQIVND come from the germline V gene (reference sequence). This CDR3 is built from 15 residues. V dropped 4 bases and J dropped 7; count of bases not matched to a gene: 8. CDR3 region: CASSRGDRDFQPQHF. CDR3 coding DNA: TGTGCCAGTAGTAGGGGGGACAGGGATTTCCAGCCCCAGCATTTT.

This clone was recorded only once. V gene TRBV10-1 combines with J gene TRBJ1-3; the D gene is possibly TRBD1 (5 bases). The V gene's germline CDR1 is WNHNN and CDR2 SYGVQD (reference sequence). Between the trimmed V and J ends, which lost 4 bases and 2 bases, there was a span of 12 bases. This CDR3 region has 15 residues. The chain's CDR3 is CASSGPGLTGNTIYF. DNA for the CDR3: TGCGCCAGCAGTGGCCCGGGACTTACTGGAAACACCATATATTTT.

This clone was counted a single time. At the DNA level, this CDR3 is encoded by other sequences in the same sample as well. The V gene is TRBV2, the J gene TRBJ1-3, with unresolved D. The CDR3 runs 16 residues. The V gene's germline CDR1 is SNHLY and CDR2 FYNNEI. Trimming removed 0 bases at V and 0 bases at J, with 9 bases between. In nucleotides, the CDR3 is TGTGCCAGCAGTGAAGCGGGCCCGCACTCTGGAAACACCATATATTTT. Residues: CASSEAGPHSGNTIYF.

The V and J genes are TRBV19 and TRBJ1-3, with D uncertain. The CDR3 has 12 residues. Between the trimmed V and J ends, which lost 5 bases and 3 bases, there was a span of 5 bases. Germline CDR1 reads LNHDA; CDR2 reads SQIVND (reference sequence). Here the CDR3 reads CASSSNGNTIYF. The DNA of the CDR3 is TGTGCCAGTAGTTCCAATGGAAACACCATATATTTT.

The V and J genes are TRBV6-5 and TRBJ1-3; TRBD1 agrees at 11 bases. V dropped 5 bases and J dropped 6; count of bases not matched to a gene: 3. The germline V gene has CDR1 MNHEY and CDR2 SVGAGI. The CDR3 loop spans 14 amino acids. The CDR3 loop reads CASSRDRGENTIYF. For the CDR3, the DNA is TGTGCCAGCAGTCGGGACAGGGGGGAAAACACCATATATTTT.

The gene calls are TRBV6-2 or TRBV6-3 and TRBJ2-3, with no clear D. V lost 6 bases to trimming and J lost 6 bases, with 7 bases between them. CDR1 MNHEY and CDR2 SVGEGT come from the germline V gene. This CDR3 has 11 amino acids. The chain's CDR3 is CASSPRDTQYF. As DNA, the CDR3 is TGTGCCAGCAGCCCCCGGGATACGCAGTATTTT.

The chain is built from TRBV6-5 and TRBJ2-5, with 11 positions matching TRBD2. The CDR3 has 15 amino acids. Germline V gene lookup returns CDR1 MNHEY and CDR2 SVGAGI. V trimming: 6 bases; J trimming: 3 bases; junction bases outside the gene matches: 6. The CDR3: CASRGWGLAEETQYF. The CDR3 DNA follows: TGTGCCAGCAGGGGGTGGGGACTAGCGGAAGAGACCCAGTACTTC.

The chain joins TRBV15 to TRBJ2-3, with D maybe TRBD2 (6 bases). V was clipped by 0 bases and J by 6 bases, with 22 bases between them. The length of the CDR3 is 18 residues. Germline loops: CDR1 LNHNV, CDR2 YYDKDF (reference sequence). CDR3 sequence (DNA): TGTGCCACCAGCAGAGATCGGGGATTGGGGGTAGCGGCGGATACGCAGTATTTT. Amino acid sequence: CATSRDRGLGVAADTQYF.

This clone was counted a few times. The gene calls are TRBV28 and TRBJ2-1; 9 positions match TRBD2. Germline V gene lookup returns CDR1 MDHEN and CDR2 SYDVKM. The V gene end was trimmed by 6 bases and the J gene end by 9 bases; junction bases not matched to a gene: 9. This CDR3 contains 14 residues. The CDR3 region has the DNA TGTGCCAGCAGGCAGGCTAGCGGGATAAGTGAGCAGTTCTTC. Its translation: CASRQASGISEQFF.

The rearrangement uses TRBV18 and TRBJ2-1; weak D call: TRBD2 (7 bases). CDR3 length equals 12 residues. V lost 2 bases and J lost 10, with 9 bases in between. The germline CDR1 and CDR2 sequences are KGHSH and LQKENI. The CDR3 sequence is CASSPRGGEQFF. Here the CDR3 DNA reads TGTGCCAGCTCACCAAGGGGGGGCGAGCAGTTCTTC.

The chain links TRBV6-1 to TRBJ1-5; D is unclear. V was cut by 1 base and J by 4 bases, with 17 bases left in between. From germline, CDR1 is MNHNS and CDR2 SASEGT. The CDR3 contains 17 residues. The CDR3 spells CASSEVGGAEKNQPQHF. The CDR3 DNA reads TGTGCCAGCAGTGAAGTTGGTGGAGCCGAGAAAAATCAGCCCCAGCATTTT.

This chain connects TRBV4-1 to TRBJ1-2; D is uncertain. Per germline, CDR1 MGHRA and CDR2 YSYEKL. Trimming cost V 3 bases and J 2 bases, with 10 bases left between them. The CDR3 is made up of 14 amino acids. The CDR3 loop is CASSHEGRNYGYTF. In DNA form, the CDR3 reads TGCGCCAGCAGCCACGAGGGCAGGAACTATGGCTACACCTTC.

As concerns this clone: One end of the junction varies from germline; a read error may be responsible. V and J are TRBV5-1 and TRBJ1-2; no firm D call. The V gene's germline CDR1 is SGHRS and CDR2 YFSETQ. CDR3 length equals 14 residues. This CDR3 reads CASSPRVANDGYTF. The DNA for the CDR3 is TGCGCCAGCAGCCCCCGGGTGGCTAACGATGGCTACACCTTC.

V usage is TRBV18 and J usage is TRBJ1-6; 9 bases are a match to TRBD1. The germline V gene encodes CDR1 KGHSH and CDR2 LQKENI. V was clipped by 0 bases and J by 8 bases; unmatched bases: 2. This CDR3 is 15 amino acids long. CDR3 coding DNA: TGTGCCAGCTCACCACCGGACAGGGGTGATTCACCCCTCCACTTT. Encoded protein: CASSPPDRGDSPLHF.

The chain employs TRBV9 and TRBJ2-5; weak D call: TRBD2 (6 bases). Germline V CDR1 and CDR2: SGDLS, YYNGEE. Trimming stripped 4 bases from V and 0 bases from J, with 10 bases between. CDR3 length: 14 amino acids. CDR3 DNA: TGTGCCAGCAGCCCGGGACTGGACCAAGAGACCCAGTACTTC. Protein: CASSPGLDQETQYF.

The chain is built from TRBV5-8 and TRBJ1-1; possible D gene TRBD1, 6 bases. Germline V gives CDR1 SGHTS, CDR2 YDEGEE. Between the trimmed V and J ends, which lost 5 bases and 3 bases, there was a span of 23 bases. CDR3 size: 17 residues. The CDR3 loop reads CASRHGGLRRGDTEAFF. CDR3 in DNA: TGTGCCAGCAGGCACGGGGGGCTACGGCGGGGGGACACTGAAGCTTTCTTT.

This clone appeared a few times. The chain recombines TRBV18 with TRBJ1-5, with no clear D. This CDR3 is built from 13 residues. Germline assignment: CDR1 KGHSH and CDR2 LQKENI. V shed 2 bases and J shed 4 bases, with 6 bases lying between them. CDR3 in amino acids: CASSPGPNQPQHF. The CDR3 bases are TGTGCCAGCTCACCAGGGCCTAATCAGCCCCAGCATTTT.

V is TRBV24-1 and J is TRBJ2-3; D is unclear. CDR1 KGHDR and CDR2 SFDVKD come from the germline V gene. The CDR3 is 13 amino acids. The V end lost 5 bases, the J end lost 0 bases, and 5 bases lay between the germline ends. CDR3 in DNA: TGTGCCACCAGTGCGGGTAGCACAGATACGCAGTATTTT. Amino acids: CATSAGSTDTQYF.

This clone was found a few times. V is TRBV7-3 and J is TRBJ1-5; 11 nucleotides match TRBD1. V dropped 5 bases and J dropped 4; count of bases not matched to a gene: 4. Germline V CDR1 and CDR2: SGHTA, FQGTGA. There are 15 residues in the CDR3. CDR3 sequence (DNA): TGTGCCAGCAGCCCGGGGACAGGGGGTAATCAGCCCCAGCATTTT. Its protein is CASSPGTGGNQPQHF.

In DNA form, the CDR3 reads TGTGCCAGCAGCGGGGGACAGGGGAGAGATCAGCCCCAGCATTTT. Protein product: CASSGGQGRDQPQHF. V gene TRBV5-5 combines with J gene TRBJ1-5, with TRBD1 identical over 10 bases. CDR1 and CDR2 (germline): SGHKS, YYEKEE (reference sequence). This CDR3 has 15 amino acids. With V trimmed by 4 bases and J by 5 bases, 6 bases remained unmatched.